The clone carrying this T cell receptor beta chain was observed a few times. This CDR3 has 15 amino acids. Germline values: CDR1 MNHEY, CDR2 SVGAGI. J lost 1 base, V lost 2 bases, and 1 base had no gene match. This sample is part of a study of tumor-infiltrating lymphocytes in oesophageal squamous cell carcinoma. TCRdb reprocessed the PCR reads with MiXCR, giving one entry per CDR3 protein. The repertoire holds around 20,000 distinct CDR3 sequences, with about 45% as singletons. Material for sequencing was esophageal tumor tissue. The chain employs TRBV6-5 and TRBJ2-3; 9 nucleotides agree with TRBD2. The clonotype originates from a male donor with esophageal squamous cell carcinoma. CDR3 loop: CASSYGTSRTDTQYF. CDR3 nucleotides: TGTGCCAGCAGTTACGGGACTAGCCGCACAGATACGCAGTATTTT.